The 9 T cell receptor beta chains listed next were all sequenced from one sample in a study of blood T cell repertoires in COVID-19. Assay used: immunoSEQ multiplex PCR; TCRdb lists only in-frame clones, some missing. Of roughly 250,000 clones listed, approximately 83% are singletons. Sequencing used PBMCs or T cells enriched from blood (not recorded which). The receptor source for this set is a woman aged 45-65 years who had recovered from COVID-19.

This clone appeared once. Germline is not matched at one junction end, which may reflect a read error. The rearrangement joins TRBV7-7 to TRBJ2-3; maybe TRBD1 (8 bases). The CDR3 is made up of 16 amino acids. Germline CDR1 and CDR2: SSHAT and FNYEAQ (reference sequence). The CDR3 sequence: CASSARTGRGTDTQYF. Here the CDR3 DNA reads TGTGCTAGCAGCGCCAGGACAGGGAGGGGCACAGATACGCAGTATTTT.

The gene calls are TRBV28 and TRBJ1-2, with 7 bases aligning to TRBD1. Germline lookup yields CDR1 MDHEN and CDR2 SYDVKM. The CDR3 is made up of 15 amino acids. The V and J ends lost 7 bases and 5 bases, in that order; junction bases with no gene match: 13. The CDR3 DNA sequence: TGTGCCAGCACCCCGCCCGGGACAGAGGTATATGGCTACACCTTC. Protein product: CASTPPGTEVYGYTF.

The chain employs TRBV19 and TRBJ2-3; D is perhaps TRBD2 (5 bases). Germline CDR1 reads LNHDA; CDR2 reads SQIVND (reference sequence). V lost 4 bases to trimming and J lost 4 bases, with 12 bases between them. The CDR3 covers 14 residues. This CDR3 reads CASSKNGKSDTQYF. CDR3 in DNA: TGTGCCAGTAGTAAAAACGGGAAGTCAGATACGCAGTATTTT.

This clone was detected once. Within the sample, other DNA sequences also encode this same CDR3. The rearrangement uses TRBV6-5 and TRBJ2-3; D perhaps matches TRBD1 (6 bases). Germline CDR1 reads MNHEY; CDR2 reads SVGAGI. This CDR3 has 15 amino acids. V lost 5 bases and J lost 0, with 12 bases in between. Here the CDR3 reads CASSRTGSSTDTQYF. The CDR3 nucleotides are TGTGCCAGCAGTCGAACAGGGTCTAGCACAGATACGCAGTATTTT.

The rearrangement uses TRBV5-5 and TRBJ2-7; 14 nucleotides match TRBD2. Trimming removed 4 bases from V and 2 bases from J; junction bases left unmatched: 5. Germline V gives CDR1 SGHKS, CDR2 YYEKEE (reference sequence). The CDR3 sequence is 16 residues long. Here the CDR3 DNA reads TGTGCCAGCAGCCCCCCGGGACTAGCGGGGGCCTACGAGCAGTACTTC. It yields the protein CASSPPGLAGAYEQYF.

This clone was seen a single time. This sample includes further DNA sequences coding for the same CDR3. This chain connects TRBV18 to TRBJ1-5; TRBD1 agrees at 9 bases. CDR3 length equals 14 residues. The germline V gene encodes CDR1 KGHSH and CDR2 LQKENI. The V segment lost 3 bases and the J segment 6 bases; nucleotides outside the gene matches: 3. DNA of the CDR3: TGTGCCAGCTCACCGGGACAGGGCTCTCAGCCCCAGCATTTT. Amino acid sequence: CASSPGQGSQPQHF.

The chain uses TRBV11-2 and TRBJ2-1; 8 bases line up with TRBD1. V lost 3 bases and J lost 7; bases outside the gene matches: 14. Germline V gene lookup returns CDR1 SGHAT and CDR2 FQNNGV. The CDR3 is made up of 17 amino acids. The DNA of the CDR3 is TGTGCCAGCAGCTTCATGTCTATTATCCGGACAGGGAATGAGCAGTTCTTC. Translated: CASSFMSIIRTGNEQFF.

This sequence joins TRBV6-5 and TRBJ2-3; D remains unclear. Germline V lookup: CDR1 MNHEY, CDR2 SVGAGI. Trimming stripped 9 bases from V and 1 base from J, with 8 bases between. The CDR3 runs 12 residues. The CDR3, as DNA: TGTGCCAGTTCACGGGGCACAGATACGCAGTATTTT. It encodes CASSRGTDTQYF.

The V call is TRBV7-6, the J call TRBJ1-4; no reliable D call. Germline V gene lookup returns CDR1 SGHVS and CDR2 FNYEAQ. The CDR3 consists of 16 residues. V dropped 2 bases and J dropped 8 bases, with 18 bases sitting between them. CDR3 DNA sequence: TGTGCCAGCAGCTTAATGTCGGGAGGTAGAGGGGAAAAACTGTTTTTT. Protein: CASSLMSGGRGEKLFF.